The rows below give T cell receptor beta chains drawn from one sample of a study of OX40 agonist ivuxolimab in advanced cancers. Profiled with immunoSEQ multiplex PCR; TCRdb holds only in-frame clones, not every one. The sample includes fewer than 50,000 clones, around 90% of them seen just once. This material consisted of CD4+ or CD8+ T cells sorted from blood, taken in a trial of the OX40 agonist ivuxolimab. The source is an adult with an advanced solid tumor such as melanoma, head and neck, liver or kidney cancer. CDR3s include the opening cysteine and the closing phenylalanine or tryptophan. The D gene is left open where the match is weak. Size values are once, few and many counts, or a class for expanded clones, and some rows have none.

j_gene | v_gene | d_gene | abundance | CDR3aa | CDR3nt
TRBJ1-1 | TRBV12-2 | . | . | CASRRTGFMMETEAFF | TGTGCAAGTCGCAGGACAGGGTTTATGATGGAGACTGAAGCTTTCTTT
TRBJ1-4 | TRBV7-2 | TRBD1 | . | CASSDRDRWGTNEKLFF | TGTGCCAGCAGCGACCGGGACAGGTGGGGAACTAATGAAAAACTGTTTTTT
TRBJ1-1 | TRBV7-2 | . | . | CASSLRLNTEAFF | TGTGCCAGCAGCTTGAGGTTGAACACTGAAGCTTTCTTT
TRBJ2-7 | TRBV5-1 | TRBD2 | . | CASSLVTGGSYEQYF | TGCGCCAGCAGCTTGGTAACGGGGGGGTCCTACGAGCAGTACTTC
TRBJ1-4 | TRBV5-1 | . | . | CASSLAAGALVGEKLFF | TGCGCCAGCAGCTTGGCCGCAGGGGCCCTCGTCGGTGAAAAACTGTTTTTT
TRBJ2-1 | TRBV4-2 | TRBD2 | few | CASSQDWASGVGSYNEQFF | TGTGCCAGCAGCCAAGATTGGGCTAGCGGGGTTGGCTCCTACAATGAGCAGTTCTTC
TRBJ2-5 | TRBV5-4 | TRBD2 | . | CASSPALAGFQETQYF | TGTGCCAGCAGCCCGGCCCTAGCGGGATTCCAAGAGACCCAGTACTTC
TRBJ1-5 | TRBV7-9 | . | . | CASSPAGPSTNQPQHF | TGTGCCAGCAGCCCCGCCGGACCTAGTACCAATCAGCCCCAGCATTTT
TRBJ2-2 | TRBV6-6 | TRBD2 | . | CASRRGDTGELFF | TGCGCCAGCAGGCGGGGGGACACCGGGGAGCTGTTTTTT
TRBJ2-1 | TRBV5-1 | . | . | CASSLAVDNEQFF | TGCGCCAGCAGCTTGGCCGTAGATAATGAGCAGTTCTTC
TRBJ1-1 | TRBV9 | . | . | CASSSPGLKTEAFF | TGTGCCAGCAGCTCTCCGGGATTAAAGACTGAAGCTTTCTTT
TRBJ2-5 | TRBV7-9 | . | . | CASSHLQGEVLQETQYF | TGTGCCAGCAGCCACCTTCAGGGTGAAGTTCTCCAAGAGACCCAGTACTTC
TRBJ1-6 | TRBV7-2 | . | . | CASSLGEPYNSPLHF | TGTGCCAGCAGCCTCGGGGAACCTTATAATTCACCCCTCCACTTT
TRBJ2-4 | TRBV4-3 | . | once | CASSQDGARGRNIQYF | TGCGCCAGCAGCCAAGATGGGGCTAGAGGTAGAAACATTCAGTACTTC
TRBJ2-5 | TRBV7-3 | . | . | CASSLPTPTGETQYF | TGTGCCAGCAGCCTACCGACCCCAACTGGGGAGACCCAGTACTTC
TRBJ2-3 | TRBV2 | . | . | CASSEQGGTDTQYF | TGTGCCAGCAGTGAGCAGGGTGGTACAGATACGCAGTATTTT
TRBJ1-1 | TRBV6-1 | . | . | CASNGQTVAFF | TGTGCCAGCAACGGACAGACCGTGGCTTTCTTT
TRBJ1-5 | TRBV19 | . | . | CASSIRGRPGQPQHF | TGTGCCAGTAGTATAAGAGGCCGACCGGGTCAGCCCCAGCATTTT
TRBJ2-1 | TRBV5-1 | TRBD2 | . | CASSLGSSGDYNEQFF | TGCGCCAGCAGCTTGGGGTCTAGCGGGGACTACAATGAGCAGTTCTTC
TRBJ2-1 | TRBV29-1 | TRBD2 | . | CSVASGGTYNEQFF | TGCAGCGTAGCTAGCGGGGGGACCTACAATGAGCAGTTCTTC
TRBJ1-4 | TRBV19 | . | once | CASSLDYSPSTNEKLFF | TGTGCCAGTAGCCTAGACTACTCTCCCTCAACTAATGAAAAACTGTTTTTT
TRBJ2-3 | TRBV4-1 | TRBD1 | once | CASQVTGGPDTQYF | TGCGCCAGCCAGGTCACAGGGGGACCAGATACGCAGTATTTT
TRBJ2-3 | TRBV5-1 | . | . | CASSLARHTDTQYF | TGCGCCAGCAGCTTGGCCCGACACACAGATACGCAGTATTTT
TRBJ2-6 | TRBV7-8 | . | . | CASSLGTGANVLTF | TGTGCCAGCAGCTTAGGGACTGGGGCCAACGTCCTGACTTTC
TRBJ1-3 | TRBV11-1 | . | . | CASSLDRGNTIYF | TGTGCCAGCAGCCTAGACCGAGGAAACACCATATATTTT
TRBJ1-2 | TRBV5-4 | TRBD1 | . | CASRLTGGASGYTF | TGTGCCAGCAGACTCACAGGGGGCGCCTCTGGCTACACCTTC
TRBJ1-4 | TRBV28 | TRBD1 | . | CASSLTGAGTNEKLFF | TGTGCCAGCAGTTTAACAGGGGCTGGGACTAATGAAAAACTGTTTTTT
TRBJ2-5 | TRBV30 | . | . | CAWSVGITKGGAGETQYF | TGTGCCTGGAGTGTAGGCATCACGAAGGGGGGGGCAGGGGAGACCCAGTACTTC
TRBJ1-5 | TRBV5-8 | . | . | CASSLDIGREGQPQHF | TGTGCCAGCAGCTTGGACATCGGCAGGGAGGGTCAGCCCCAGCATTTT
TRBJ2-3 | TRBV6-6 | . | . | CASSYSQGGDAQYF | TGTGCCAGCAGTTACTCGCAGGGCGGGGACGCGCAGTATTTT
TRBJ2-1 | TRBV2 | TRBD1 | . | CASRRMDRGINEQFF | TGTGCAAGCAGGAGGATGGACAGGGGTATCAATGAGCAGTTCTTC
TRBJ2-3 | TRBV19 | TRBD1 | . | CASSRGPQGAADTQYF | TGTGCCAGTAGTAGGGGGCCACAGGGGGCGGCAGATACGCAGTATTTT
TRBJ2-7 | TRBV4-2 | . | . | CASSRGTDGYEQYF | TGTGCCAGCAGTCGGGGTACCGATGGCTACGAGCAGTACTTC
TRBJ2-3 | TRBV5-6 | . | . | CASSLRSGTTTDTQYF | TGTGCCAGCAGCCTCAGATCCGGGACAACCACAGATACGCAGTATTTT